Sequencing of this T cell receptor (beta chain) was carried out in a study of T cell changes during pregnancy in multiple sclerosis. Sequencing was performed with immunoSEQ multiplex PCR; in TCRdb, only in-frame clones are kept and a portion is missing. There are approximately 88,000 clones in the sample; 90% to 95% occur only once, and around 0.84% lies in the top ten. Germline V gene lookup returns CDR1 MNHNY and CDR2 SVGAGI (reference sequence). Germline trimming cut 2 bases from V and 6 bases from J; bases unmatched to any gene: 6. CDR3 size: 15 residues. The rearrangement joins TRBV6-6 to TRBJ2-7; 11 bases match TRBD1. Specimen: peripheral blood, collected in the third trimester of pregnancy. The sequence came from a female donor with multiple sclerosis, enrolled in a pregnancy study. CDR3: CASSYKGTGGSEQYF. Written as DNA, the CDR3 is TGTGCCAGCAGTTACAAAGGGACAGGGGGATCCGAGCAGTACTTC.